This is a list of T cell receptor beta chains from one sample in a study of early T cells in non-severe SARS-CoV-2 infection. TCRdb itself ran the 5' RACE reads through MiXCR, one entry per CDR3 protein. The repertoire holds around 27,000 distinct CDR3 sequences, with around 5.1% as singletons. The sample consisted of whole blood. Receptor source: an adult who was a healthcare worker with PCR-confirmed SARS-CoV-2 infection or an uninfected control (not recorded which). The CDR3 runs from the conserved cysteine through the conserved F or W. A D gene is named only where the DNA matches it firmly. Clone size appears in some rows only: once, few, many, or a class for an expanded clone.

V gene	J gene	D gene	clone size	CDR3 protein	CDR3 DNA
TRBV6-2/TRBV6-3	TRBJ1-2	.	many	CASSQAVTYGYTF	TGTGCCAGCAGTCAGGCCGTAACCTATGGCTACACCTTC
TRBV7-9	TRBJ2-7	.	many	CASSLVGYSSYEQYF	TGTGCCAGCAGCTTAGTAGGATATAGCTCCTACGAGCAGTACTTC
TRBV7-9	TRBJ1-6	.	few	CASSSIGGSVGSPLHF	TGTGCCAGCAGTTCGATAGGGGGTTCCGTCGGGTCACCCCTCCACTTT
TRBV7-9	TRBJ1-3	.	many	CASSSRPISGNTIYF	TGTGCCAGCAGCTCCCGACCGATCTCTGGAAACACCATATATTTT
TRBV18	TRBJ1-2	.	many	CASSPDPTYGYTF	TGTGCCAGCTCACCGGACCCAACCTATGGCTACACCTTC
TRBV20-1	TRBJ2-7	TRBD2	many	CSARSGGNSYEQYF	TGCAGTGCGAGGAGCGGGGGGAACTCCTACGAGCAGTACTTC
TRBV12-3/TRBV12-4	TRBJ2-3	TRBD2	many	CASGRGTDTQYF	TGTGCCAGCGGGAGGGGTACAGATACGCAGTATTTT
TRBV6-5	TRBJ2-1	TRBD2	many	CASSRLAGVHYNEQFF	TGTGCCAGCAGTCGACTAGCGGGAGTCCATTACAATGAGCAGTTCTTC
TRBV11-1	TRBJ2-5	.	.	CASSKTGARGETQYF	TGTGCCAGCAGTAAGACAGGAGCAAGGGGAGAGACCCAGTACTTC
TRBV27	TRBJ2-1	TRBD1	many	CASSRTAGGESNEQFF	TGTGCCAGCAGTCGAACGGCAGGGGGCGAGAGCAATGAGCAGTTCTTC
TRBV6-6	TRBJ2-1	.	many	CASSYPGVLHNEQFF	TGTGCCAGCAGTTATCCAGGGGTCCTCCACAATGAGCAGTTCTTC
TRBV15	TRBJ2-2	TRBD1	many	CATSPRTGNTGELFF	TGTGCCACCAGCCCCCGGACAGGGAACACCGGGGAGCTGTTTTTT
TRBV15	TRBJ2-5	.	few	CATSRGGTGKETQYF	TGTGCCACCAGCAGAGGCGGGACGGGAAAAGAGACCCAGTACTTC
TRBV4-2	TRBJ2-2	TRBD2	.	CASSQDPLTSGGAFGGELFF	TGTGCCAGCAGCCAAGACCCCCTGACTAGCGGGGGGGCCTTTGGCGGGGAGCTGTTTTTT
TRBV11-2	TRBJ1-1	TRBD1	many	CASSSRTGGMNTEAFF	TGTGCCAGCAGCTCGCGGACAGGGGGCATGAACACTGAAGCTTTCTTT
TRBV3-1	TRBJ1-6	.	many	CASSQGGINSPLHF	TGTGCCAGCAGCCAAGGTGGGATTAATTCACCCCTCCACTTT
TRBV20-1	TRBJ2-1	TRBD2	.	CSPSGNNEQFF	TGCAGTCCTAGCGGGAACAATGAGCAGTTCTTC
TRBV5-1	TRBJ2-2	.	many	CASSRSGTLNTGELFF	TGCGCCAGCAGTAGGTCCGGGACTTTGAACACCGGGGAGCTGTTTTTT
TRBV7-3	TRBJ2-1	.	few	CASSFGINEQFF	TGTGCCAGCAGCTTCGGTATCAATGAGCAGTTCTTC
TRBV18	TRBJ2-7	.	few	CASSPGFTYEQYF	TGTGCCAGCTCACCAGGGTTTACCTACGAGCAGTACTTC
TRBV9	TRBJ2-1	TRBD2	.	CASSAAGTSGSGEQFF	TGTGCCAGCAGCGCCGCCGGGACTAGCGGGAGTGGGGAGCAGTTCTTC
TRBV20-1	TRBJ1-2	TRBD1	many	CSARELQGYGYTF	TGCAGTGCTAGAGAGCTACAGGGGTATGGCTACACCTTC
TRBV6-1	TRBJ2-1	.	many	CASSESYNEQFF	TGTGCCAGCAGTGAATCCTACAATGAGCAGTTCTTC
TRBV12-3/TRBV12-4	TRBJ1-1	.	few	CASSLRQGSMNTEAFF	TGTGCCAGCAGTTTAAGGCAGGGTTCCATGAACACTGAAGCTTTCTTT
TRBV6-2/TRBV6-3	TRBJ2-7	TRBD2	many	CASTEAGLEQYF	TGTGCCAGCACCGAAGCGGGGTTAGAGCAGTACTTC